This TCR beta chain appears in the sequencing data of a study of blood T cell repertoires in COVID-19. Assay: immunoSEQ multiplex PCR; the TCRdb copy retains only in-frame clones and omits some. The table includes roughly 300,000 clones, roughly 86% detected once. Input material: peripheral blood. The clonotype was recovered from a woman in her 50s who had recovered from COVID-19.

The CDR3 region is CASSYYGAAYEQYF. CDR3 in DNA: TGTGCCAGCAGTTACTATGGGGCCGCCTACGAGCAGTACTTC. The V call is TRBV6-2 or TRBV6-3, the J call TRBJ2-7; D possibly corresponds to TRBD1 (5 bases). Germline V gene sequence: CDR1 MNHEY, CDR2 SVGEGT. The CDR3 is made up of 14 amino acids. Trimming removed 1 base at V and 2 bases at J, with 9 bases between.